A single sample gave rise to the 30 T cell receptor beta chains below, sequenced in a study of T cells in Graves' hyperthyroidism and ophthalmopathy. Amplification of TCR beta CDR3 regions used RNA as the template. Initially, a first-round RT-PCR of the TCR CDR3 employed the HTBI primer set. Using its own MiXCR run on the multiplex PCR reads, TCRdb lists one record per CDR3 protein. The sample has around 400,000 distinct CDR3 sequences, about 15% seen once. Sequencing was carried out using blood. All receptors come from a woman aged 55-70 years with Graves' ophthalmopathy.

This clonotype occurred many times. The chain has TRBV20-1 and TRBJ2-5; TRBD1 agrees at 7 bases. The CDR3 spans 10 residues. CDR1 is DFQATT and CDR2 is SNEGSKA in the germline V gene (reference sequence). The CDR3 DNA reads TGCAGCGCGACAGGGGAGACCCAGTACTTC. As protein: CSATGETQYF.

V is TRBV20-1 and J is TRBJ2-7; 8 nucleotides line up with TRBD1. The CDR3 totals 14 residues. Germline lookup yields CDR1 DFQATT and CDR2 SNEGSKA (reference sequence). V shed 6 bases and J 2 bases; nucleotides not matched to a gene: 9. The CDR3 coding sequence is TGCAGTGCGCCGGGCGGGACAGGAACCTACGAGCAGTACTTC. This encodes CSAPGGTGTYEQYF.

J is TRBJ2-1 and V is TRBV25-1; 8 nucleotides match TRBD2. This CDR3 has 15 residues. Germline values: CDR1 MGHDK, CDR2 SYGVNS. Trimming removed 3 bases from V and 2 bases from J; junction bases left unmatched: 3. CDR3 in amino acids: CASSDRAGAYNEQFF. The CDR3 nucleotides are TGTGCCAGCAGTGACAGAGCGGGAGCCTACAATGAGCAGTTCTTC.

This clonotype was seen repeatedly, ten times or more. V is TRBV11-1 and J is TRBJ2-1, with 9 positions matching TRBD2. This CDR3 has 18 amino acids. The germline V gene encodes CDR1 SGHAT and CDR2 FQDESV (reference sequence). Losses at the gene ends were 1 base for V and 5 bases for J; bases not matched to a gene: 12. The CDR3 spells CASSLGVSSGRRDNEQFF. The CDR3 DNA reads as TGTGCCAGCAGCTTAGGGGTATCGAGCGGGAGGCGAGACAATGAGCAGTTCTTC. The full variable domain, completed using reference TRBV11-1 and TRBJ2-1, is EAEVAQSPRYKITEKSQAVAFWCDPISGHATLYWYRQILGQGPELLVQFQDESVVDDSQLPKDRFSAERLKGVDSTLKIQPAELGDSAMYLCASSLGVSSGRRDNEQFFGPGTRLTVL.

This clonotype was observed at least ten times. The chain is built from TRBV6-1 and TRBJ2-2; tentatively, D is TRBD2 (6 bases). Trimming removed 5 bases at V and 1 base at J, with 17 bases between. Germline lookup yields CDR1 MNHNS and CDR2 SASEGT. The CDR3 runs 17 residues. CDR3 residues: CASSSVRTGVNTGELFF. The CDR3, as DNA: TGTGCCAGCAGTTCCGTCAGGACGGGGGTGAACACCGGGGAGCTGTTTTTT.

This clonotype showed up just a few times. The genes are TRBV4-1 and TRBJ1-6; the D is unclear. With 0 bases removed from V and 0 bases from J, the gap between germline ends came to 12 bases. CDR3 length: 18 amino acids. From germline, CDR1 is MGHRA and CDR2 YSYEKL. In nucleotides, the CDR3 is TGCGCCAGCAGCCAAGATGACCGGTTAAGCTCCTATAATTCACCCCTCCACTTT. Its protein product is CASSQDDRLSSYNSPLHF.

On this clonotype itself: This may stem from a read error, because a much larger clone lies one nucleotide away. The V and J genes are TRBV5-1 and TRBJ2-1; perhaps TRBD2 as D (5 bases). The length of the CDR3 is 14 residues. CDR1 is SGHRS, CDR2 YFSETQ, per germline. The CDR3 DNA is TGCGCCGGCAGCTTAGACGGGATCTACAATGAGCAGTTCTTC. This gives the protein CAGSLDGIYNEQFF.

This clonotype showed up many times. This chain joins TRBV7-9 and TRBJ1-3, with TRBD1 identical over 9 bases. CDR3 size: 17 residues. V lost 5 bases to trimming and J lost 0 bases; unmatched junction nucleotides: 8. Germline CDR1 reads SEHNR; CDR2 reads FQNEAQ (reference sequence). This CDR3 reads CASSDGQGISSGNTIYF. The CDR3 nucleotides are TGTGCCAGCAGCGATGGACAGGGGATAAGCTCTGGAAACACCATATATTTT.

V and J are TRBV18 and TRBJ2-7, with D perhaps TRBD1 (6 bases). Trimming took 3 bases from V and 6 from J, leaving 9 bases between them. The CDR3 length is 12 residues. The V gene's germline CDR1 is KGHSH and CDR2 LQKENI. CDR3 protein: CASSPDSCEQYF. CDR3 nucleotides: TGTGCCAGCTCACCGGACAGCTGCGAGCAGTACTTC.

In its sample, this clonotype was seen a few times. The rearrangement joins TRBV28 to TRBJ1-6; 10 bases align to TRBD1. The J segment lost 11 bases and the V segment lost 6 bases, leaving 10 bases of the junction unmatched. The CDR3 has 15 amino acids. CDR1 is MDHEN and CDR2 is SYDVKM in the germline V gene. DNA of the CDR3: TGTGCCAGCAGGAGATCCGGGACAGGGGACCCACCCCTCCACTTT. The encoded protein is CASRRSGTGDPPLHF.

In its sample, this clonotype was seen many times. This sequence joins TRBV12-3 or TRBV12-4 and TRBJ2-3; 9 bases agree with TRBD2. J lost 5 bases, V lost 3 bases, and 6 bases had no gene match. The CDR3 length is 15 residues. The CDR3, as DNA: TGTGCCAGCAGTTTGAGCGGGGGGCGAGGAGATACGCAGTATTTT. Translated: CASSLSGGRGDTQYF.

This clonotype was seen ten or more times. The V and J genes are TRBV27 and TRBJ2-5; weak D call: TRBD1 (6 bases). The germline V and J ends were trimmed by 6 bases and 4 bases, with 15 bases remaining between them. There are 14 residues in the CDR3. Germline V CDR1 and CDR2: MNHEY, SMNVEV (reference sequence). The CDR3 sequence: CASSPETGIETQYF. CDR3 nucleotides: TGTGCCAGCAGCCCCGAAACAGGGATAGAGACCCAGTACTTC.

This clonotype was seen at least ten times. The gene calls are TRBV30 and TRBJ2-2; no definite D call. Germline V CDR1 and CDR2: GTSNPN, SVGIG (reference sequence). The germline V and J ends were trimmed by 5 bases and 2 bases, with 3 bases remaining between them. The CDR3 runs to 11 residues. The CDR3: CAWQNTGELFF. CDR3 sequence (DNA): TGTGCCTGGCAAAACACCGGGGAGCTGTTTTTT.

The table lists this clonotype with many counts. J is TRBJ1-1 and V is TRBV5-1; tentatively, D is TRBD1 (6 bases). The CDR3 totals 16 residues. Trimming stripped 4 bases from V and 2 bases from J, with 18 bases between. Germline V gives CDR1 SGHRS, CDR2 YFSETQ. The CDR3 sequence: CASSPGGLQANTEAFF. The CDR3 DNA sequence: TGCGCCAGCAGCCCGGGGGGCCTACAGGCAAACACTGAAGCTTTCTTT.

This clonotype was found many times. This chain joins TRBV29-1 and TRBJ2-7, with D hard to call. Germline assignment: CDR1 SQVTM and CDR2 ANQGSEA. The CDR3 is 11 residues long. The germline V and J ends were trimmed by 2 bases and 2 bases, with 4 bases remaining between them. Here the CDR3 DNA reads TGCAGCGTTGAAAAGACCTACGAGCAGTACTTC. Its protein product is CSVEKTYEQYF.

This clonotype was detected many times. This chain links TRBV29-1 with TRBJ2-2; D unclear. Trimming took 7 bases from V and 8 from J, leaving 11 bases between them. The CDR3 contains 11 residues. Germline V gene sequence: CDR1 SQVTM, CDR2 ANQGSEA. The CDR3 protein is CSGKGGGELFF. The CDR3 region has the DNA TGCAGCGGCAAGGGTGGGGGGGAGCTGTTTTTT.

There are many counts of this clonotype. The CDR3 protein is CASSALAGGTYEQYF. The CDR3 nucleotides read TGTGCCAGCAGTGCACTAGCGGGGGGAACCTACGAGCAGTACTTC. The chain has TRBV2 and TRBJ2-7; 12 nucleotides match TRBD2. Per the germline V gene, CDR1 is SNHLY and CDR2 is FYNNEI. The CDR3 loop spans 15 amino acids. V lost 4 bases, J lost 2 bases, and 3 bases stayed unmatched.

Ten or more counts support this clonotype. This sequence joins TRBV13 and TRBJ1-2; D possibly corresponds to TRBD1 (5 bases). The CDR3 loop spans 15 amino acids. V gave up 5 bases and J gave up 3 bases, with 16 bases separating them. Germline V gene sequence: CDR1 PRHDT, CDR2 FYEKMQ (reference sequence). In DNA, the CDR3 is TGTGCCAGCAGCCTGGGGGGAGATTTGGACTATGGCTACACCTTC. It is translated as CASSLGGDLDYGYTF.

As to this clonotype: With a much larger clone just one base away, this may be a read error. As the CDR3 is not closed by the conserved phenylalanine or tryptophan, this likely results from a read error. CDR3: CASSNLAGSRYEQYL. CDR3 sequence (DNA): TGTGCCAGCAGTAACCTAGCGGGGAGTCGCTACGAGCAGTACCTC. The chain combines TRBV7-2 with TRBJ2-7, with 9 bases lining up with TRBD2. Unmatched junction bases numbered 9, after V lost 6 bases and J lost 3 bases. Germline CDR1 reads SGHTA; CDR2 reads FQGNSA. CDR3 length: 15 amino acids.

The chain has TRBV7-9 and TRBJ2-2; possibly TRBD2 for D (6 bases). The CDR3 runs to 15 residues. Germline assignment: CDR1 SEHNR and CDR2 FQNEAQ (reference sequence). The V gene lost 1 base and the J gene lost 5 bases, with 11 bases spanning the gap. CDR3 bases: TGTGCCAGCAGCTTAGGGAGGGCGAGGACCGGGGAGCTGTTTTTT. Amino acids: CASSLGRARTGELFF.

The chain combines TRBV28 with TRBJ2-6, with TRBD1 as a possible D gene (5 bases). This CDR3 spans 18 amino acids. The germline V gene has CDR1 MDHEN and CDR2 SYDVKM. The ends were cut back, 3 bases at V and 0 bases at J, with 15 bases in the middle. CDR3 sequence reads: CASSLLRPGSSGANVLTF. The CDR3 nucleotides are TGTGCCAGCAGTTTGTTGAGACCAGGGTCCTCTGGGGCCAACGTCCTGACTTTC.

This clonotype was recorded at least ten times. In nucleotides, the CDR3 is TGTGCCAGCAGCCACGGACAGGGCCCAGATACGCAGTATTTT. It codes for CASSHGQGPDTQYF. The chain recombines TRBV3-1 with TRBJ2-3; 8 bases map to TRBD1. Unmatched junction bases numbered 3, after V lost 3 bases and J lost 4 bases. From germline, CDR1 is LGHDT and CDR2 YNNKEL (reference sequence). This CDR3 is built from 14 residues.

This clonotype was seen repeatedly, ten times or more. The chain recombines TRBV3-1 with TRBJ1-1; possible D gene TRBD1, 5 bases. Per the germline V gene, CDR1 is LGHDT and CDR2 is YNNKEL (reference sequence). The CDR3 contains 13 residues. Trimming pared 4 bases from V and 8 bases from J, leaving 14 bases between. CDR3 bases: TGTGCCAGCAGCCCCCTGATGAGGGGAGAAGCTTTCTTT. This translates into CASSPLMRGEAFF.

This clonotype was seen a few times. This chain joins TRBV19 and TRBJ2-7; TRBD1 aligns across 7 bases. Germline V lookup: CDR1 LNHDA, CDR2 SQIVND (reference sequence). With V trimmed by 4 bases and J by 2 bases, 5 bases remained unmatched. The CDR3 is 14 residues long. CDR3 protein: CASSTTGNAYEQYF. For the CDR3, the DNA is TGTGCCAGTAGTACGACAGGGAACGCCTACGAGCAGTACTTC. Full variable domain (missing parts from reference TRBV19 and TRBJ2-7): DGGITQSPKYLFRKEGQNVTLSCEQNLNHDAMYWYRQDPGQGLRLIYYSQIVNDFQKGDIAEGYSVSREKKESFPLTVTSAQKNPTAFYLCASSTTGNAYEQYFGPGTRLTVT.

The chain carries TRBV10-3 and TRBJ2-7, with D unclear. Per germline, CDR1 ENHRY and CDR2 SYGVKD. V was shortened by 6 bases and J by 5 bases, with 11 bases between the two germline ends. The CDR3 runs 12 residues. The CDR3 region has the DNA TGTGCCATCAGCGACCTTAGGCACGAGCAGTACTTC. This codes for CAISDLRHEQYF.

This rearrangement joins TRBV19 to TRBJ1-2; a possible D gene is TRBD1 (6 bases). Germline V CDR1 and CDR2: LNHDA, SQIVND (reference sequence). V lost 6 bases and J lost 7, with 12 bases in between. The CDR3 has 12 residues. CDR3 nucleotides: TGTGCCAGTAGATTCAGGGGAAGTGGCTACACCTTC. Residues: CASRFRGSGYTF.

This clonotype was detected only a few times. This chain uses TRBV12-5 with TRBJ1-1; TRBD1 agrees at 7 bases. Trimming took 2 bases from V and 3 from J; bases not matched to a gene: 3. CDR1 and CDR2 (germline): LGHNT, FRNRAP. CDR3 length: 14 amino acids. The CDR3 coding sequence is TGTGCTAGTGGTTTGTCAGGGGGGTACACTGAAGCTTTCTTT. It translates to CASGLSGGYTEAFF.

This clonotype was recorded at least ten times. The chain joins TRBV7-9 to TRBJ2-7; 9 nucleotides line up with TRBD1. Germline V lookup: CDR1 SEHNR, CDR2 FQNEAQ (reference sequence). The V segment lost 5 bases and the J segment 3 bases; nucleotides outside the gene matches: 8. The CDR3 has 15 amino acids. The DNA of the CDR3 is TGTGCCAGCAGCCATACAGGGGGCCTTGACTACGAGCAGTACTTC. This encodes CASSHTGGLDYEQYF.

The CDR3 spells CASSQEWVQAETQYF. Here the CDR3 DNA reads TGTGCCAGCAGCCAAGAGTGGGTGCAGGCAGAGACCCAGTACTTC. This chain links TRBV3-1 with TRBJ2-5; D gene unclear. This CDR3 spans 15 amino acids. Trimming left V 0 bases short and J 4 bases short, with 12 bases between. CDR1 LGHDT and CDR2 YNNKEL come from the germline V gene (reference sequence).

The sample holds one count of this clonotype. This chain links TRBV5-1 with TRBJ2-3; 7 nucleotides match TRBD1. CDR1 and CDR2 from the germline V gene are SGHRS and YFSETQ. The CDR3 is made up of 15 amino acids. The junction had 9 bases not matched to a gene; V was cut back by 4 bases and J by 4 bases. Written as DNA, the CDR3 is TGCGCCAGCAGCCCCGGGGACAGTCGCGCAGATACGCAGTATTTT. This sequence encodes CASSPGDSRADTQYF.